The entry below describes one T cell receptor beta chain. Its antigen is not identified. This entry comes from a study of T-cell reconstitution after alpha-beta-depleted transplantation in children. Findings and caveats of the study: Among T cells one year after transplant, newly produced cells accounted for most counts and diversity. Reportedly, roughly two months post-transplant, alpha-beta T cells arose from several hundred expanded graft clones. Surviving recipient cells, namely T cells and thymic progenitors, were the source of high day-60 TCRbeta diversity in some patients.

Unique molecular identifiers featured in how the TCRbeta library was prepared. TCRdb re-analysed the PCR reads in MiXCR, keeping a single row per CDR3 protein. The sample shows about a million distinct CDR3 sequences, 25% to 35% of them seen only once. CDR1 is SGHVS and CDR2 is FQNEAQ in the germline V gene. V lost 5 bases and J lost 5, with 22 bases in between. The CDR3 loop spans 17 amino acids. Sequenced material: PBMCs, mostly from graft donor cells, taken 360 days after TCRalphabeta/CD19-depleted stem cell transplant. This clonotype was obtained from a boy in the first two years of life who had a stem cell transplant for SCID, so the T cells may come from the graft donor. The chain employs TRBV7-8 and TRBJ2-1; TRBD2 is a possible D gene (7 bases). Here the CDR3 reads CASSVWGGHYGNNEQFF. CDR3 bases: TGTGCCAGCAGCGTGTGGGGGGGGCATTATGGTAACAATGAGCAGTTCTTC.